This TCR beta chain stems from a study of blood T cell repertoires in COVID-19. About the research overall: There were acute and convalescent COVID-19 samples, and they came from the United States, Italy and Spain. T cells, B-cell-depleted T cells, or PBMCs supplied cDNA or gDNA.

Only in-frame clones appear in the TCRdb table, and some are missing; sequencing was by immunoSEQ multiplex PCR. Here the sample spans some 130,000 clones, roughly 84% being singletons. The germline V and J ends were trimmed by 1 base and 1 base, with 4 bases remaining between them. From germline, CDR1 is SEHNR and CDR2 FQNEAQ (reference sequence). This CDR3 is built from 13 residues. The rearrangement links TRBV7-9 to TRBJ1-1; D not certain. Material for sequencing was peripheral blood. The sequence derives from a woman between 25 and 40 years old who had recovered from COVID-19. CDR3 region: CASSLGQNTEAFF. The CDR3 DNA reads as TGTGCCAGCAGCTTAGGACAGAACACTGAAGCTTTCTTT.